What follows describes a single T cell receptor (beta chain). Its antigen is unidentified. The data are from a study of graft-versus-host responses after intestinal transplantation. TCRdb's table, derived via immunoSEQ multiplex PCR, lists solely in-frame clones and lacks some. This sample carries approximately 94,000 clones, over 75% of them seen once, and the ten largest clones take around 0.95%. Germline V gene data show CDR1 as SGHDT and CDR2 as YYEEEE. The CDR3 length is 15 residues. The ends were cut back, 4 bases at V and 1 base at J, with 11 bases in the middle. The chain uses TRBV5-6 and TRBJ2-2; D is perhaps TRBD2 (5 bases). The sequenced sample was unstimulated CD4+ T cells sorted from spleen or lymph node cells, obtained before transplant. The TCR comes from a human donor who was the organ donor for an intestinal transplant. CDR3 nucleotide sequence: TGTGCCAGCAGCCCCCTGGGGAGGAACACCGGGGAGCTGTTTTTT. Amino acid sequence: CASSPLGRNTGELFF.